This T cell receptor beta chain was observed in a study of cytomegalovirus exposure and HLA in healthy donors. Both 60 Vbeta primers and 13 Jbeta primers went into the PCR. Some clones are missing from TCRdb's copy, which holds only in-frame ones; the method was immunoSEQ multiplex PCR. The sample lists 85,000 to 120,000 clones, less than 85% occurring once. Findings and limits, study-wide: By HLA locus, TCR association rates varied in a later analysis, with DRB1 showing the most and HLA-C the fewest. The authors later found HLA-associated TCR beta chains more clonally expanded than equally common others. Within an earlier analysis, most TCR beta V segments proved productive either about 87% or about 30% of the time. Across donors, most TCRs were seen rarely, yet some public ones were widespread.

Worth noting for this clone: Its target is not known.

J lost 6 bases, V lost 5 bases, and 4 bases had no gene match. Germline V CDR1 and CDR2: SGHTA, FQGNSA. The CDR3 loop spans 14 amino acids. Sequencing used PBMCs. The sequence was obtained from a man aged 60 to 75 in good health and CMV-seronegative. V is TRBV7-2 and J is TRBJ2-1; 10 bases are shared with TRBD1. CDR3 in amino acids: CASSDGTGVNEQFF. In DNA form, the CDR3 reads TGTGCCAGCAGCGATGGGACAGGGGTCAATGAGCAGTTCTTC.